The sequence of this T cell receptor (beta chain) was determined in a study of blood T cells in healthy people across ages. Turning to the study itself: Through template switching, about one barcoded beta molecule was captured per two T cells, as measured in model experiments.

Every participating donor contributed about 10 milliliters of peripheral blood through a draw. Together with a sample-barcoded 5' primer, a J-beta primer mix was included in a second PCR lasting about 6 to 11 cycles. Every individual sample yielded 2.5 million or more paired-end reads (each containing CDR3). TCRdb re-analysed the 5' RACE reads in MiXCR, keeping a single row per CDR3 protein. The table includes around 870,000 distinct CDR3 sequences, 29% detected once. Study-wide points: CMV status of donors was not determined, possibly confounding expanded clonotype changes.

This clonotype was recorded at least ten times. Its antigen remains unidentified. Source material: blood. This clonotype was obtained from a woman over 75 in good health.

The CDR3 sequence: CASSLSASGAGYEQFF. The DNA for the CDR3 is TGTGCCAGCAGTTTATCGGCTAGCGGGGCTGGGTATGAGCAGTTCTTC. The chain has TRBV28 and TRBJ2-1; TRBD2 matches 9 bases. V lost 1 base and J lost 8; bases outside the gene matches: 9. Germline lookup yields CDR1 MDHEN and CDR2 SYDVKM. The CDR3 runs to 16 residues.